This note documents a single T cell receptor (beta chain) sequence. What it recognizes is unknown. This entry belongs to a study of graft-versus-host responses after intestinal transplantation. Study-wide background: The recipients all started with anti-thymocyte globulin induction and then took tacrolimus and steroids for three to four years. Study observations and caveats: Peak levels of circulating GvH clones tracked with early post-transplant HvG declines. Those patients showing graft-donor T cell macrochimerism displayed high graft-versus-host to host-versus-graft clonal ratios in allografts.

Data came from immunoSEQ multiplex PCR; TCRdb stores just in-frame clones and leaves some out. The sample yields around 5,200 clones, over 55% seen once. Germline V gene lookup returns CDR1 MNHNS and CDR2 SASEGT. This CDR3 region has 15 residues. The trim removed 7 bases at V and 8 bases at J, leaving 11 bases unmatched. Intraepithelial lymphocytes and lamina propria lymphocytes were released through processing of graft tissue. The TCR was taken from a human patient who received an intestinal transplant, so some T cells may come from the graft donor. The V and J genes are TRBV6-1 and TRBJ1-2; 12 bases match TRBD1. The sample consisted of ileum tissue, taken less than 270 days after intestinal transplant. The CDR3 DNA reads as TGTGCCAGCACTAACACCGGGACAGGGGGCTGGGGCTACACCTTC. It translates to CASTNTGTGGWGYTF.